This T cell receptor (beta chain) was retrieved from a study of blood T cell repertoires in COVID-19. TCRdb's table, derived via immunoSEQ multiplex PCR, lists solely in-frame clones and lacks some. The sample comprises 150,000 or so clones, about nine tenths of which are singletons, and 20% to 30% rests with the top ten. This CDR3 contains 14 residues. V gave up 9 bases and J gave up 0 bases, with 10 bases separating them. Germline assignment: CDR1 KGHDR and CDR2 SFDVKD. The sequenced sample was peripheral blood. The receptor comes from a man aged 60 to 75 with acute or convalescent COVID-19. This chain connects TRBV24-1 to TRBJ2-2; possible D gene TRBD1, 6 bases. Here the CDR3 reads CATAGEPNTGELFF. CDR3 nucleotides: TGTGCCACCGCAGGGGAACCGAACACCGGGGAGCTGTTTTTT.